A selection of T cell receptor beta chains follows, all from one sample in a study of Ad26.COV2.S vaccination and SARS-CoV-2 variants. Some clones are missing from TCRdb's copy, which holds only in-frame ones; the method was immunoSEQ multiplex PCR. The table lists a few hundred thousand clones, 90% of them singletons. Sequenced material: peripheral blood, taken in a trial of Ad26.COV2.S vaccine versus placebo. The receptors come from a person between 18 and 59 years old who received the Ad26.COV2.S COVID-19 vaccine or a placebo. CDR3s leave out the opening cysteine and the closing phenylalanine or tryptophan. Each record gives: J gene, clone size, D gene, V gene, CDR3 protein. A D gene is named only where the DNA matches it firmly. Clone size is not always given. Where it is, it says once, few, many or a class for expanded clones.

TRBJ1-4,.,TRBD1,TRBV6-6,ASSRLGDRGKNEKLF
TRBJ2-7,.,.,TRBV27,ASSLSSGGSYEQY
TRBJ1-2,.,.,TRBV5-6,ASSALQGYGYT
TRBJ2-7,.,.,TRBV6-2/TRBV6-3,ASSSPSGNSYEQY
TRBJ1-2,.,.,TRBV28,ASSLWGSEYGYT
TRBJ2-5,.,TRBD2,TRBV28,ASSLFSGGETQY
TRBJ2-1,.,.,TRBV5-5,ASSNWPRGRIPNEQF
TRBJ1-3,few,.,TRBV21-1,ASSMGNRDGGNTIY
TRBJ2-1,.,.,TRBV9,ASSVGQINGQF
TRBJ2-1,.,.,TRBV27,ASSHPGGTYLNEQF
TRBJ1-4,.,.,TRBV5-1,ASSHQGPEKLF
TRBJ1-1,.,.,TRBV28,ASSLTGQAAF
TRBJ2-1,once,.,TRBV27,ASTLSPDSYNEQF
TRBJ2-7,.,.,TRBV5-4,ASSSGRIPYEQY
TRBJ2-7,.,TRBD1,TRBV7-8,ASSLVEDRGFYEQY
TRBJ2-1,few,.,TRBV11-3,ASSPEGHEQF
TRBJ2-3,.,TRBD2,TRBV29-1,SVDYFLAGVADTQY
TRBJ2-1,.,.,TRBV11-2,ASSPLGGRGGEQF
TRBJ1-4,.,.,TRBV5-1,ASSLVGNSDEKLF
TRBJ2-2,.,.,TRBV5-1,ASSLARGATGELF
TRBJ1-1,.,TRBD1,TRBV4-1,ASSQVKDRLNTEAF
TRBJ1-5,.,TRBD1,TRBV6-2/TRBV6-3,ASSFPSPLQGAGQPQH
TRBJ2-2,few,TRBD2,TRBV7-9,ASSPRLAPGELF
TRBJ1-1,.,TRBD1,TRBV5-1,ASSGAGTGRLTEAF
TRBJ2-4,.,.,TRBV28,ASSLEGGDIQY
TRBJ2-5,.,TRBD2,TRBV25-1,ASSVAGGRETQY
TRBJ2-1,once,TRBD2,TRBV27,ASSLAGRRDNEQF
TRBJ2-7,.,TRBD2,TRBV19,ASSIASGSSYEQY
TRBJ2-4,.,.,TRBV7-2,ASSLGGRWRY
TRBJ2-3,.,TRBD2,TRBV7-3,ASSSRLAGGRDTQY
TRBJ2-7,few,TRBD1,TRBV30,ACQGQGKEQY
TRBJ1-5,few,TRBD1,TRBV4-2,ASSQEAGGPNQPQH
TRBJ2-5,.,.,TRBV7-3,ASSLSGEETQY
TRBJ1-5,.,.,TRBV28,ASSPTGFSNQPQH
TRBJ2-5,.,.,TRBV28,ASSPPPTRAFQETQY
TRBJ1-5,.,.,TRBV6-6,ASCPRERVGNQPQH
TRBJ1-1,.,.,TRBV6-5,ASSLGRLNTEAF
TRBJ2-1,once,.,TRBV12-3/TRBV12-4,ASSRISYNEQF
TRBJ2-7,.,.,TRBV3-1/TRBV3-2,ASSQGHSYEQY